These 23 T cell receptor beta chains came from one sample sequenced in a study of cytomegalovirus exposure and HLA in healthy donors. PCR amplification relied on 60 Vbeta primers (plus 13 Jbeta primers). The method was immunoSEQ multiplex PCR; TCRdb's version includes in-frame clones alone and lacks a portion of them. The sample shows around 85,000 clones, around 80% of them seen only once. The sample comprised PBMCs. These receptors originate from a male donor in good health and CMV-seronegative.

The chain joins TRBV19 to TRBJ1-1; 9 nucleotides line up with TRBD1. CDR1 is LNHDA, CDR2 SQIVND, per germline (reference sequence). Trimming took 4 bases from V and 1 from J; bases not matched to a gene: 4. The CDR3 runs to 15 residues. CDR3 DNA: TGTGCCAGTAGTACCCCGACAGGGGGGAACACTGAAGCTTTCTTT. It codes for CASSTPTGGNTEAFF.

This clone was detected once. V gene TRBV5-1 combines with J gene TRBJ2-7; D not certain. The ends were cut back, 0 bases at V and 4 bases at J, with 17 bases in the middle. There are 16 residues in the CDR3. CDR1 and CDR2 from the germline V gene are SGHRS and YFSETQ. CDR3 DNA sequence: TGCGCCAGCAGCTTGGCCGTGGGCCTTACCTTTTACGAGCAGTACTTC. Amino acids: CASSLAVGLTFYEQYF. Full variable domain (remainder filled in from reference TRBV5-1 and TRBJ2-7): KAGVTQTPRYLIKTRGQQVTLSCSPISGHRSVSWYQQTPGQGLQFLFEYFSETQRNKGNFPGRFSGRQFSNSRSEMNVSTLELGDSALYLCASSLAVGLTFYEQYFGPGTRLTVT.

The rearrangement links TRBV7-3 to TRBJ2-5, with 13 bases matching TRBD2. This CDR3 spans 15 amino acids. From germline, CDR1 is SGHTA and CDR2 FQGTGA. The junction had 3 bases not matched to a gene; V was cut back by 5 bases and J by 3 bases. As DNA, the CDR3 is TGTGCCAGCAGCCTAGGACTAGCGGGAGAAGAGACCCAGTACTTC. Amino acid sequence: CASSLGLAGEETQYF. Supplemented by reference TRBV7-3 and TRBJ2-5, the full variable domain reads GAGVSQTPSNKVTEKGKYVELRCDPISGHTALYWYRQSLGQGPEFLIYFQGTGAADDSGLPNDRFFAVRPEGSVSTLKIQRTERGDSAVYLCASSLGLAGEETQYFGPGTRLLVL.

The chain links TRBV15 to TRBJ2-3, with 7 positions matching TRBD2. V lost 0 bases and J lost 2; bases outside the gene matches: 8. Germline CDR1 reads LNHNV; CDR2 reads YYDKDF (reference sequence). This CDR3 is built from 17 residues. The CDR3 nucleotides read TGTGCCACCAGCAGAGATATTAGCGGGCCGCACACAGATACGCAGTATTTT. It codes for CATSRDISGPHTDTQYF.

With respect to this clone: At one of its ends the junction is not consistent with the germline gene, which may arise from a read error. This sequence joins TRBV29-1 and TRBJ1-2; D gene unclear. The CDR3 has 14 amino acids. Germline lookup yields CDR1 SQVTM and CDR2 ANQGSEA. The CDR3 DNA reads TGCAGCGTTCCGAGTGCGATAGACGACTATGGCTACCCCTTC. It is translated as CSVPSAIDDYGYPF.

The chain is built from TRBV5-6 and TRBJ2-5; TRBD2 matches 9 bases. From germline, CDR1 is SGHDT and CDR2 YYEEEE. This CDR3 contains 17 residues. The V and J ends lost 4 bases and 4 bases, in that order; junction bases with no gene match: 14. The chain's CDR3 is CASSPPPGLASRETQYF. The CDR3 DNA follows: TGTGCCAGCAGCCCCCCCCCGGGACTAGCTTCGAGAGAGACCCAGTACTTC.

The J gene is TRBJ2-7, the V gene TRBV5-1; 8 bases are a match to TRBD1. Germline CDR1 reads SGHRS; CDR2 reads YFSETQ. V was clipped by 2 bases and J by 6 bases; unmatched bases: 7. The CDR3 contains 14 residues. The CDR3 DNA follows: TGCGCCAGCAGCTTAGGACAGGGCATGGGCGAGCAGTACTTC. This translates into CASSLGQGMGEQYF.

The chain is built from TRBV2 and TRBJ1-1; 8 nucleotides align to TRBD1. V gave up 4 bases and J gave up 2 bases; unmatched junction bases: 6. The CDR3 loop spans 15 amino acids. From germline, CDR1 is SNHLY and CDR2 FYNNEI. CDR3 sequence: CASSVPQGVNTEAFF. DNA for the CDR3: TGTGCCAGCAGTGTTCCACAGGGGGTAAACACTGAAGCTTTCTTT.

The V and J genes are TRBV19 and TRBJ2-5; 10 bases are a match to TRBD2. J lost 2 bases, V lost 0 bases, and 3 bases had no gene match. This CDR3 has 16 amino acids. CDR1 is LNHDA and CDR2 is SQIVND in the germline V gene (reference sequence). The CDR3 spells CASSIEERGGQETQYF. The CDR3 coding sequence is TGTGCCAGTAGTATAGAAGAGCGGGGGGGACAAGAGACCCAGTACTTC.

The chain uses TRBV12-5 and TRBJ2-1, with D tentatively TRBD2 (7 bases). V was pared by 6 bases and J by 4 bases, with 16 bases between. The CDR3 totals 15 residues. Per germline, CDR1 LGHNT and CDR2 FRNRAP. CDR3 loop: CASGPGGGAYNEQFF. As DNA, the CDR3 is TGTGCTAGTGGCCCAGGCGGGGGCGCTTACAATGAGCAGTTCTTC.

The CDR3: CASSWGGANTAPSYEQYF. The CDR3 nucleotides are TGCGCCAGCAGCTGGGGGGGGGCCAACACAGCCCCCTCCTACGAGCAGTACTTC. The chain combines TRBV5-1 with TRBJ2-7, with D maybe TRBD2 (7 bases). Per the germline V gene, CDR1 is SGHRS and CDR2 is YFSETQ. The CDR3 extends over 18 amino acids. V gave up 3 bases and J gave up 0 bases, with 22 bases separating them.

V usage is TRBV9 and J usage is TRBJ2-2; weak D call: TRBD1 (6 bases). Trimming left V 0 bases short and J 0 bases short, with 12 bases between. The CDR3 extends over 17 amino acids. CDR1 is SGDLS and CDR2 is YYNGEE in the germline V gene. The CDR3 spells CASSVGITGTNTGELFF. In DNA, the CDR3 is TGTGCCAGCAGCGTAGGTATAACAGGGACGAACACCGGGGAGCTGTTTTTT.

The table lists this clone with a count of one. The chain is built from TRBV7-9 and TRBJ2-7; D possibly corresponds to TRBD2 (6 bases). CDR3 length: 13 amino acids. Germline CDR1 is SEHNR and CDR2 is FQNEAQ (reference sequence). V gave up 0 bases and J gave up 4 bases, with 7 bases separating them. The DNA of the CDR3 is TGTGCCAGCAGCTTAGCGGGGGGTTACGAGCAGTACTTC. Amino acids: CASSLAGGYEQYF.

The rearrangement uses TRBV29-1 and TRBJ2-7; TRBD1 agrees at 7 bases. Germline trimming cut 8 bases from V and 4 bases from J; bases unmatched to any gene: 14. The CDR3 totals 14 residues. From germline, CDR1 is SQVTM and CDR2 ANQGSEA. Written as DNA, the CDR3 is TGCAGCTCTGACAGGGAAGGTCTCGGGTACGAGCAGTACTTC. Protein: CSSDREGLGYEQYF.

This chain uses TRBV27 with TRBJ2-7, with 7 bases fitting TRBD2. Germline V gene sequence: CDR1 MNHEY, CDR2 SMNVEV (reference sequence). There are 17 residues in the CDR3. V was pared by 1 base and J by 5 bases, with 14 bases of the junction left unmatched. For the CDR3, the DNA is TGTGCCAGCAGTTTATTGGTTTTTGGGGGGGAGAGAAACGAGCAGTACTTC. It specifies CASSLLVFGGERNEQYF.

V and J are TRBV5-1 and TRBJ1-3, with a weak D call TRBD1 (6 bases). Looked up from germline, CDR1 is SGHRS and CDR2 is YFSETQ. The CDR3 spans 16 residues. V was cut by 0 bases and J by 0 bases, with 10 bases left in between. The CDR3 coding sequence is TGCGCCAGCAGCTTGGAGGGACAAAGCTCTGGAAACACCATATATTTT. Its protein is CASSLEGQSSGNTIYF.

This clone was seen a handful of times. The chain employs TRBV5-1 and TRBJ1-1; TRBD1 agrees at 9 bases. With V trimmed by 4 bases and J by 3 bases, 7 bases remained unmatched. CDR1 is SGHRS and CDR2 is YFSETQ in the germline V gene. The CDR3 covers 15 residues. CDR3 DNA sequence: TGCGCCAGCAGCCCAGGACAGGGGAGAGACACTGAAGCTTTCTTT. It encodes CASSPGQGRDTEAFF. The full variable domain, with the rest looked up from reference TRBV5-1 and TRBJ1-1, is KAGVTQTPRYLIKTRGQQVTLSCSPISGHRSVSWYQQTPGQGLQFLFEYFSETQRNKGNFPGRFSGRQFSNSRSEMNVSTLELGDSALYLCASSPGQGRDTEAFFGQGTRLTVV.

The V gene is TRBV4-2, the J gene TRBJ1-5; D not resolved. The V and J ends lost 0 bases and 4 bases respectively, with 7 bases between them. Germline assignment: CDR1 LGHNA and CDR2 YNFKEQ. The CDR3 sequence is 14 residues long. Here the CDR3 DNA reads TGTGCCAGCAGCCAAGAATCCAGTAATCAGCCCCAGCATTTT. Translating it yields CASSQESSNQPQHF.

The chain joins TRBV30 to TRBJ1-3; 8 bases match TRBD1. From germline, CDR1 is GTSNPN and CDR2 SVGIG (reference sequence). Trimming cost V 2 bases and J 6 bases; bases outside gene matches: 3. The CDR3 loop spans 13 amino acids. CDR3: CAWSQGAVNTIYF. CDR3 coding DNA: TGTGCCTGGAGTCAGGGGGCCGTAAACACCATATATTTT.

This clone has just a few counts. The V and J genes are TRBV4-2 and TRBJ1-1; 7 positions agree with TRBD1. The germline V gene encodes CDR1 LGHNA and CDR2 YNFKEQ. V lost 4 bases to trimming and J lost 1 base; unmatched junction nucleotides: 6. The CDR3 length is 15 residues. The CDR3 coding sequence is TGTGCCAGCAGCCGACTTGGACAGGCGAACACTGAAGCTTTCTTT. Translation: CASSRLGQANTEAFF.

This sequence joins TRBV7-9 and TRBJ1-5; D unresolved. Germline V gene data show CDR1 as SEHNR and CDR2 as FQNEAQ (reference sequence). This CDR3 spans 14 amino acids. The V end was cut by 3 bases, the J end by 2 bases, with 8 bases between. CDR3 in DNA: TGTGCCAGCAGCTTGATAGATGGCAATCAGCCCCAGCATTTT. It is translated as CASSLIDGNQPQHF. The variable domain in full, completed from reference TRBV7-9 and TRBJ1-5, reads DTGVSQNPRHKITKRGQNVTFRCDPISEHNRLYWYRQTLGQGPEFLTYFQNEAQLEKSRLLSDRFSAERPKGSFSTLEIQRTEQGDSAMYLCASSLIDGNQPQHFGDGTRLSIL.

V is TRBV10-1 and J is TRBJ2-3; 8 positions match TRBD2. Per the germline V gene, CDR1 is WNHNN and CDR2 is SYGVQD (reference sequence). This CDR3 is built from 16 residues. The ends lost 4 bases at V and 5 bases at J; junction bases unmatched: 11. The chain's CDR3 is CASSGEDGGAGDTQYF. CDR3 bases: TGCGCCAGCAGTGGGGAAGACGGGGGGGCAGGAGATACGCAGTATTTT.

The sample holds one count of this clone. The rearrangement links TRBV2 to TRBJ2-5; no definite D call. V shed 1 base and J shed 2 bases, with 8 bases lying between them. The CDR3 covers 14 residues. The germline V gene encodes CDR1 SNHLY and CDR2 FYNNEI. The CDR3 sequence: CASSEGQVQETQYF. The CDR3 nucleotides read TGTGCCAGCAGTGAAGGTCAGGTACAAGAGACCCAGTACTTC.